These 5 T cell receptor beta chains share one sample of origin, sequenced in a study of T cells expressing NK-cell markers. TCRdb re-called the 5' RACE reads, yielding one record per CDR3 amino acid sequence without DNA. This sample's table has a few hundred thousand distinct CDR3 sequences. Sequenced input: blood T cells: a sorted CD56 or NKG2C T cell subset, CD4+ or CD8+ T cells, or bulk PBMC T cells (not recorded which). All receptors derive from a man younger than 35 in good health.

V and J are TRBV29-1 and TRBJ1-2. Germline loops: CDR1 SQVTM, CDR2 ANQGSEA. The CDR3 extends over 14 amino acids. This chain's CDR3 is CSDRSGSSNYGYTF.

The chain is built from TRBV5-1 and TRBJ2-7. The V gene's germline CDR1 is SGHRS and CDR2 YFSETQ. The CDR3 contains 13 residues. The CDR3 sequence is CASSPQERYEQYF.

V is TRBV4-3 and J is TRBJ2-5; the TRBD1 assignment by TCRdb is unverifiable without DNA. This CDR3 region has 15 residues. The germline V gene encodes CDR1 LGHNA and CDR2 YSLEER. CDR3: CASSTTGGVQETQYF.

The chain uses TRBV30 and TRBJ1-1; TCRdb's assignment of TRBD1 cannot be checked, as there is no DNA. In germline, CDR1 is GTSNPN, CDR2 SVGIG (reference sequence). The CDR3 has 13 amino acids. The CDR3 region is CAGRRGGYPEAFF. The complete variable domain, with remaining parts taken from reference TRBV30 and TRBJ1-1, reads SQTIHQWPATLVQPVGSPLSLECTVEGTSNPNLYWYRQAAGRGLQLLFYSVGIGQISSEVPQNLSASRPQDRQFILSSKKLLLSDSGFYLCAGRRGGYPEAFFGQGTRLTVV.

This chain joins TRBV3-1 and TRBJ2-2; TCRdb proposes TRBD1, but this gene call is untestable without DNA. Germline lookup yields CDR1 LGHDT and CDR2 YNNKEL (reference sequence). The CDR3 is 16 residues long. The CDR3 protein is CASSLMGQFNTGELFF.